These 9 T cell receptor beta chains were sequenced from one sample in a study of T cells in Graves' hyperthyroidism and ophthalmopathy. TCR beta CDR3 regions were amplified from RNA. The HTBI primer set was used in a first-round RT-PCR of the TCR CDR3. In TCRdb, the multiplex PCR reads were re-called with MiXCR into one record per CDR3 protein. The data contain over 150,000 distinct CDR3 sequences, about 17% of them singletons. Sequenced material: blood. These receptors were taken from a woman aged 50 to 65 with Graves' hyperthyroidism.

The CDR3 protein is CATSRETGGPKDGELFF. The CDR3 nucleotides read TGTGCCACCAGCAGAGAGACGGGGGGGCCAAAGGACGGGGAGCTGTTTTTT. The chain joins TRBV15 to TRBJ2-2; 8 bases are a match to TRBD2. The CDR3 is made up of 17 amino acids. Germline loops: CDR1 LNHNV, CDR2 YYDKDF (reference sequence). The J segment lost 7 bases and the V segment lost 0 bases, leaving 10 bases of the junction unmatched.

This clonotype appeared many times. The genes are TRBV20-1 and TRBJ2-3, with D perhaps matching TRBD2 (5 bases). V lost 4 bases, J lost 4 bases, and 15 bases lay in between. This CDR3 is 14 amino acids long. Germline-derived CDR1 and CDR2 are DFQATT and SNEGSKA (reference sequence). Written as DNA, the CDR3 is TGCAGTGCTACCCCCCGAACTAGTCCAGATACGCAGTATTTT. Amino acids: CSATPRTSPDTQYF.

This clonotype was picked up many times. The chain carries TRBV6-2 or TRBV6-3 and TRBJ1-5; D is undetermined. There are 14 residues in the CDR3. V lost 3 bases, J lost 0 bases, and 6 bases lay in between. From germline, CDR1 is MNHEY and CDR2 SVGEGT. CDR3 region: CASSYTDSNQPQHF. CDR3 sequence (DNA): TGTGCCAGCAGTTATACAGATAGCAATCAGCCCCAGCATTTT.

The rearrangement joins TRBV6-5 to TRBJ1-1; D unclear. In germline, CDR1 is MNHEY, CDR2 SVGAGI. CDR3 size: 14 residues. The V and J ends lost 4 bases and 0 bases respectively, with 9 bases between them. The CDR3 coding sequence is TGTGCCAGCAGTTCCCCCCCCTTGAACACTGAAGCTTTCTTT. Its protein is CASSSPPLNTEAFF.

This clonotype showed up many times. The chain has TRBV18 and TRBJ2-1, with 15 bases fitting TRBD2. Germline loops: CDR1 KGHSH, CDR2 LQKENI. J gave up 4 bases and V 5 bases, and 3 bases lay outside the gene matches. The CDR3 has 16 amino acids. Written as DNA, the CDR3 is TGTGCCAGCTCATCGGGACTAGCGGGAGGATACAATGAGCAGTTCTTC. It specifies CASSSGLAGGYNEQFF.

This CDR3 reads CAISESGVASEYEQYF. CDR3 DNA: TGTGCCATCAGTGAGTCCGGAGTAGCCTCGGAATACGAGCAGTACTTC. V is TRBV10-3 and J is TRBJ2-7, with D uncertain. V was cut by 0 bases and J by 4 bases, with 16 bases left in between. This CDR3 is 16 amino acids long. Germline CDR1 reads ENHRY; CDR2 reads SYGVKD.

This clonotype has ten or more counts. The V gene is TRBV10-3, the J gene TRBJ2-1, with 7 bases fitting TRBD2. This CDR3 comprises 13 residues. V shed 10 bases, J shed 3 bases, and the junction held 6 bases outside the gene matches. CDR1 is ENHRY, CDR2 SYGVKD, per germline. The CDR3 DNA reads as TGTGCCAGCCGGGAGGTAGGCTACAATGAGCAGTTCTTC. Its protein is CASREVGYNEQFF.

CDR3 coding DNA: TGTGCCAGCAGTTTCCTTGGACAGGGGGTCACTGAAGCTTTCTTT. Translating it yields CASSFLGQGVTEAFF. The V and J genes are TRBV6-2 or TRBV6-3 and TRBJ1-1, with 10 bases that match TRBD1. Trimming took 4 bases from V and 4 from J; bases not matched to a gene: 6. Germline CDR1 MNHEY, CDR2 SVGEGT. There are 15 residues in the CDR3.

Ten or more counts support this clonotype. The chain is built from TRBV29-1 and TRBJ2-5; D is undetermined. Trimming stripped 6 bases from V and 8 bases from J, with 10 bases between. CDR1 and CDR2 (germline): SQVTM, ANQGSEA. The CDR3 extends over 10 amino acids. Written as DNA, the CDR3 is TGCAGCGTGGGTACCGGCACCCAGTACTTC. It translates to CSVGTGTQYF.